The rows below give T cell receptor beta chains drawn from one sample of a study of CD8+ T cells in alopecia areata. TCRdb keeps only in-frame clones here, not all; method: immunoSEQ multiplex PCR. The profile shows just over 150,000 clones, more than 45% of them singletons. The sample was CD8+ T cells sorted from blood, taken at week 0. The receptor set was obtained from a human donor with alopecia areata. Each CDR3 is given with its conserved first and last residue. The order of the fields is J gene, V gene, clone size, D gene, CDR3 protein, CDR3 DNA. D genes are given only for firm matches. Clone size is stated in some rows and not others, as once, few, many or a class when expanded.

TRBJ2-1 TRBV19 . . CASYSVYNEQFF TGTGCCAGTTATTCAGTTTACAATGAGCAGTTCTTC
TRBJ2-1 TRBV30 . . CAWSTGTYNEQFF TGTGCCTGGAGTACCGGGACCTACAATGAGCAGTTCTTC
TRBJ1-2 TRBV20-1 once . CSADQARF TGCAGTGCCGACCAGGCGCGCTTC
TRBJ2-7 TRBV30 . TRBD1 CAWSVGTGDYEQYF TGTGCCTGGAGTGTAGGGACAGGAGATTACGAGCAGTACTTC
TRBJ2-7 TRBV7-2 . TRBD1 CASSLLLRDSPYEQYF TGTGCCAGCAGCTTACTCCTCCGGGACAGTCCCTACGAGCAGTACTTC
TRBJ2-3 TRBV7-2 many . CASSLAGRVTDTQYF TGTGCCAGCAGCTTAGCGGGAAGGGTGACAGATACGCAGTATTTT
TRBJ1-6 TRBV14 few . CASSLYVNSPLHF TGTGCCAGCAGCCTTTACGTTAATTCACCCCTCCACTTT
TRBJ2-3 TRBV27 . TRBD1 CASSFRAGGLDTQYF TGTGCCAGCAGTTTTCGGGCAGGGGGCCTAGATACGCAGTATTTT
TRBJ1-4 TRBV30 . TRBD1 CAWKHPDREREKLFF TGTGCCTGGAAACACCCCGACAGGGAGAGAGAAAAACTGTTTTTT
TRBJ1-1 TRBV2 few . CASRPNTEAFF TGTGCCAGCAGGCCTAACACTGAAGCTTTCTTT
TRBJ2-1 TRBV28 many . CASSLQRADNEQFF TGTGCCAGCAGCCTGCAACGGGCGGACAATGAGCAGTTCTTC
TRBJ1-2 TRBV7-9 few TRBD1 CASSSNTGQLYGYTF TGTGCCAGCAGCTCCAATACGGGACAGCTCTATGGCTACACCTTC
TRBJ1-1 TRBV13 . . CASSPTGGYDTEAFF TGTGCCAGCTCTCCGACGGGGGGTTACGACACTGAAGCTTTCTTT
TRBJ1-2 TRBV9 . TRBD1 CASSGSGTAYGYTF TGTGCCAGCAGCGGTTCCGGGACAGCCTATGGCTACACCTTC
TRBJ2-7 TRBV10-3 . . CAISDRSDREQYF TGTGCCATCAGCGATCGGTCAGATCGCGAGCAGTACTTC
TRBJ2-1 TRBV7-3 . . CASSLGLHNEQFF TGTGCCAGCAGCTTGGGACTTCACAATGAGCAGTTCTTC
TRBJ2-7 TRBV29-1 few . CSVPGGDEQYF TGCAGCGTCCCTGGGGGCGACGAGCAGTACTTC
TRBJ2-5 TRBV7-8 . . CASRPGPFPDF TGTGCCAGCAGACCCGGACCGTTCCCCGACTTC
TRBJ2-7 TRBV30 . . CAWSVHGGTEQYF TGTGCCTGGAGTGTACATGGGGGGACGGAGCAGTACTTC
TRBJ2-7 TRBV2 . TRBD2 CASSETGLAQVYEQYF TGTGCCAGCAGTGAAACGGGACTAGCGCAAGTCTACGAGCAGTACTTC
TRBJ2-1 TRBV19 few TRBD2 CASSVLAGHNEQFF TGTGCCAGTAGTGTTTTAGCGGGACACAATGAGCAGTTCTTC
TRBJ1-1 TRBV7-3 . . CASSLGAPTEAFF TGTGCCAGCAGCCTAGGGGCTCCCACTGAAGCTTTCTTT
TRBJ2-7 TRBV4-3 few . CASSQDRSGLYEQYF TGCGCCAGCAGCCAAGATCGCTCAGGGTTATACGAGCAGTACTTC
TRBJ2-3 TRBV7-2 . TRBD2 CASSSVGGTADTQYF TGTGCCAGCAGCTCCGTCGGGGGGACGGCAGATACGCAGTATTTT
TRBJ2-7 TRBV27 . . CASSLSRGAVGYEQYF TGTGCCAGCAGTTTATCGAGAGGGGCAGTGGGTTACGAGCAGTACTTC
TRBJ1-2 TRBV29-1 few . CSVEWRDYGYTF TGCAGCGTTGAGTGGAGAGACTATGGCTACACCTTC
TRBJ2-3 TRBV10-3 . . CAISESIQKGTTDTQYF TGTGCCATCAGTGAGTCGATTCAAAAGGGGACCACAGATACGCAGTATTTT
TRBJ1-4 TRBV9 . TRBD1 CASSFGTGDEKLFF TGTGCCAGCAGCTTCGGGACAGGGGATGAAAAACTGTTTTTT
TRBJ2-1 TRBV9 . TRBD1 CASSVADRENEQFF TGTGCCAGCAGCGTAGCGGACAGGGAGAATGAGCAGTTCTTC
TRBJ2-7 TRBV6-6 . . CASSPDVCEQYF TGTGCCAGCAGCCCGGACGTCTGCGAGCAGTACTTC
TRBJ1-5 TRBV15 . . CATSRVMTQPQHF TGTGCCACCAGCAGAGTTATGACTCAGCCCCAGCATTTT
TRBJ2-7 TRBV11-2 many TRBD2 CASSSPLVAGRYEQYF TGTGCCAGCAGCTCCCCATTGGTAGCGGGGAGATACGAGCAGTACTTC
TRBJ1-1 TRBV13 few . CASSLRHDTEAFF TGTGCCAGCAGCCTACGACACGACACTGAAGCTTTCTTT
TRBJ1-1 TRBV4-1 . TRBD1 CASSQVEGAWSMF TGCGCCAGCAGCCAAGTGGAGGGGGCCTGGTCGATGTTT
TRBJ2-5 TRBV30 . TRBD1 CAWIRDRVVRRETQYF TGTGCCTGGATACGAGACAGGGTCGTTCGTCGAGAGACCCAGTACTTC
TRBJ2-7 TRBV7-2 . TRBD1 CASSADRDEQYF TGTGCCAGCAGCGCTGACAGGGACGAGCAGTACTTC
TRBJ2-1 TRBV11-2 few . CASSQQGNEQFF TGTGCCAGCAGCCAACAGGGCAATGAGCAGTTCTTC
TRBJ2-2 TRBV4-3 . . CASSQDHRPGSGELFF TGCGCCAGCAGCCAAGACCATAGACCTGGAAGCGGGGAGCTGTTTTTT
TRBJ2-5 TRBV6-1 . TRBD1 CASSESGTGPDRETQYF TGTGCCAGCAGTGAATCCGGGACAGGGCCGGATCGAGAGACCCAGTACTTC
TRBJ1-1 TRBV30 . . CAWSVPELVEAFF TGTGCCTGGAGTGTACCTGAATTGGTTGAAGCTTTCTTT
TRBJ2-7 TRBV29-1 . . CSVVGQNYEQYF TGCAGCGTGGTCGGACAGAACTACGAGCAGTACTTC
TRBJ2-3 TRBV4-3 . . CASSQARTDTQYF TGCGCCAGCAGCCAAGCTCGCACAGATACGCAGTATTTT
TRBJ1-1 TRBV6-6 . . CASRAAVNTEAFF TGTGCCAGCAGAGCGGCAGTGAACACTGAAGCTTTCTTT
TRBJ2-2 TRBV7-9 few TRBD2 CASSHPGTSGDLNTGELFF TGTGCCAGCAGTCATCCCGGGACTAGCGGTGACTTAAACACCGGGGAGCTGTTTTTT
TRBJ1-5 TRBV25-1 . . CASSGTSYQPQHF TGTGCCAGCAGTGGGACCTCTTATCAGCCCCAGCATTTT
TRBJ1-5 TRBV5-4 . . CASSNGPGDNHPQHF TGTGCCAGCAGCAACGGCCCGGGAGACAATCATCCCCAGCATTTT
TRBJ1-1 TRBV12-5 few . CASAPFAGAEAFF TGTGCTAGTGCCCCGTTTGCGGGCGCTGAAGCTTTCTTT
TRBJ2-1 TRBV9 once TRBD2 CASSAGTSGGNEQFF TGTGCCAGCAGCGCCGGGACTAGCGGGGGTAATGAGCAGTTCTTC
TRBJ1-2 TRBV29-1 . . CSVVGDDYGYTF TGCAGCGTTGTTGGCGACGACTATGGCTACACCTTC
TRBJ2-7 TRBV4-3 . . CASSQGIMVDAVSYEQYF TGCGCCAGCAGCCAAGGGATTATGGTAGACGCGGTCTCCTACGAGCAGTACTTC
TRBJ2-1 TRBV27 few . CASRDRYNEQFF TGTGCCAGCAGGGACAGATACAATGAGCAGTTCTTC
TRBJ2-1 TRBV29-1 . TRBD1 CSGEHTGTGSYNEQFF TGCAGCGGTGAACACACAGGGACAGGGAGTTACAATGAGCAGTTCTTC
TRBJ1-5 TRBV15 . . CATSTGTLGNQPQHF TGTGCCACCAGCACCGGGACATTGGGCAATCAGCCCCAGCATTTT